This T cell receptor beta chain stems from a study of cytomegalovirus exposure and HLA in healthy donors. Study conclusions and caveats: Most observed TCR sequences were rare, whereas some public TCRs were detected in many donors.

A remark on this clone: As yet, its antigen is unknown.

The assay was immunoSEQ multiplex PCR, and TCRdb's table has in-frame clones only and misses some. Of 100,000 to 130,000 clones in the sample, around 95% were seen once. The CDR3 is 13 residues long. The germline V gene encodes CDR1 MNHEY and CDR2 SVGAGI. V was pared by 6 bases and J by 4 bases, with 3 bases of the junction left unmatched. This receptor was taken from a woman aged 18 to 35 in good health and CMV-seronegative. The sample taken for sequencing was PBMCs. The J gene is TRBJ2-1, the V gene TRBV6-5; 7 bases line up with TRBD1. CDR3 loop: CASRTGIYNEQFF. In nucleotides, the CDR3 is TGTGCCAGCAGGACAGGGATTTACAATGAGCAGTTCTTC.